This T cell receptor (beta chain) appears in the sequencing data of a study of Tregs in tolerant kidney transplant recipients. Using immunoSEQ multiplex PCR, the repertoire was profiled, and TCRdb retains in-frame clones only, with some absent. The table lists about 240,000 clones, about 80% of them singletons, with around 0.6% in the top ten. This CDR3 region has 13 residues. Germline V gene data show CDR1 as SNHLY and CDR2 as FYNNEI. V lost 2 bases and J lost 4, with 8 bases in between. CD4+CD25+CD127- Tregs, CD4+CD25- non-Tregs, CD4 and CD8 cells were sorted. The specimen was CD4+ T cells from blood. The source is a human donor in good health. The chain couples TRBV2 to TRBJ1-2; D not certain. CDR3 in DNA: TGTGCCAGCAGTGAAAGGTTTATCTATGGCTACACCTTC. Protein product: CASSERFIYGYTF. The variable domain in full, with the rest retrieved from reference TRBV2 and TRBJ1-2, is EPEVTQTPSHQVTQMGQEVILRCVPISNHLYFYWYRQILGQKVEFLVSFYNNEISEKSEIFDDQFSVERPDGSNFTLKIRSTKLEDSAMYFCASSERFIYGYTFGSGTRLTVV.